These 6 T cell receptor beta chains share one sample of origin, sequenced in a study of blood T cell repertoires in COVID-19. Generated by immunoSEQ multiplex PCR, the TCRdb table keeps only in-frame clones and is missing some. The sample holds about 220,000 clones, approximately 80% seen once. Sequenced: PBMCs or T cells enriched from blood (not recorded which). The source is a man aged 40-49 years who had recovered from COVID-19.

The V call is TRBV11-3, the J call TRBJ2-1, with 14 bases matching TRBD2. The V gene end was trimmed by 5 bases and the J gene end by 5 bases; junction bases not matched to a gene: 8. The CDR3 spans 17 residues. Germline CDR1 reads SGHNT; CDR2 reads YENEEA. In nucleotides, the CDR3 is TGTGCCAGCAGCCCTGGGACTAGCGGGAGCCCAGACAATGAGCAGTTCTTC. It translates to CASSPGTSGSPDNEQFF.

This clone was counted once. The chain carries TRBV21-1 and TRBJ2-5; the table's D gene call, TRBD2, was not cross checked with the DNA. TRBV21-1 constitutes a pseudogene. The CDR3 has 13 residues. The CDR3 bases are TGTGCCAGCCCAGGGCGGGGACGTGAGACCCAGTACTTC. Translation gives CASPGRGRETQYF.

The rearrangement links TRBV30 to TRBJ2-3, with D perhaps matching TRBD2 (7 bases). Trimming stripped 1 base from V and 2 bases from J, with 10 bases between. The CDR3 runs to 14 residues. Germline lookup yields CDR1 GTSNPN and CDR2 SVGIG (reference sequence). The CDR3 DNA reads as TGTGCCTGGAGTGGGGGGGGCTACACAGATACGCAGTATTTT. It codes for CAWSGGGYTDTQYF.

The rearrangement uses TRBV18 and TRBJ1-2; D unclear. Deletions cut 0 bases from V and 8 bases from J, with 10 bases between. Germline CDR1 KGHSH, CDR2 LQKENI. This CDR3 is 13 amino acids long. DNA for the CDR3: TGTGCCAGCTCACCACCAGCTGTAAACGGCTACACCTTC. The encoded protein is CASSPPAVNGYTF.

The CDR3 nucleotides are TGTGCCAGCAGTGGGGGCTCGGGACTAGCGGGGAAGGATAGCACAGATACGCAGTATTTT. It yields the protein CASSGGSGLAGKDSTDTQYF. The V and J genes are TRBV2 and TRBJ2-3; 13 bases map to TRBD2. J lost 0 bases, V lost 4 bases, and 13 bases had no gene match. The CDR3 length is 20 residues. Germline CDR1 reads SNHLY; CDR2 reads FYNNEI.

J is TRBJ2-1 and V is TRBV24-1; 13 nucleotides match TRBD2. This CDR3 spans 14 amino acids. The germline V gene encodes CDR1 KGHDR and CDR2 SFDVKD. With 7 bases clipped from V and 9 bases from J, the junction kept 5 bases outside the gene matches. CDR3 sequence (DNA): TGTGCCACCAGAGGACTAGCGGGAGATGTTGAGCAGTTCTTC. Encoded protein: CATRGLAGDVEQFF.